This T cell receptor (beta chain) appears in the sequencing data of a study of blood T cell repertoires in COVID-19. Study in general: Whether acute or convalescent, the COVID-19 samples came from the United States, Italy and Spain. The cDNA or gDNA used as material had been derived from T cells, B-cell-depleted T cells, or PBMCs.

Sequencing used immunoSEQ multiplex PCR; TCRdb keeps in-frame clones, though not all of them. The profile shows some 100,000 clones, 86% of them singletons. CDR3 length equals 16 residues. The germline CDR1 and CDR2 sequences are SEHNR and FQNEAQ (reference sequence). The V and J ends lost 5 bases and 10 bases, in that order; junction bases with no gene match: 10. J is TRBJ2-1 and V is TRBV7-9; TRBD2 matches 14 bases. The TCR sequence derives from a man aged 50 or older with acute or convalescent COVID-19. Sequences were obtained from peripheral blood. The CDR3 here is CASSEGLAGERGEQFF. The CDR3 DNA follows: TGTGCCAGCAGCGAGGGACTAGCGGGAGAACGGGGGGAGCAGTTCTTC.